Each of the 14 T cell receptor beta chains below was sequenced from the same sample in a study of T-cell memory formation after mild COVID-19. MiXCR, applied by TCRdb to the 5' RACE reads, yields one record per CDR3 protein. The sample carries roughly 450,000 distinct CDR3 sequences, more than 15% recorded once. The sequenced material came from PBMCs or a T cell subset sorted from them (not recorded which). The source of these receptors is a man aged 18 to 30 who had mild COVID-19 (a few samples of this study predate the infection). Cell type and time point are not known.

This clonotype was recorded at least ten times. This chain links TRBV7-9 with TRBJ1-2; a possible D gene is TRBD1 (5 bases). The CDR3 covers 12 residues. V shed 2 bases and J shed 8 bases, with 9 bases lying between them. Germline CDR1 SEHNR, CDR2 FQNEAQ (reference sequence). The chain's CDR3 is CASSLTGVGYTF. The DNA of the CDR3 is TGTGCCAGCAGCTTAACGGGGGTCGGCTACACCTTC.

This clonotype was detected a few times. The chain has TRBV6-1 and TRBJ1-2; TRBD1 matches at 8 bases. Germline assignment: CDR1 MNHNS and CDR2 SASEGT. The junction had 11 bases not matched to a gene; V was cut back by 6 bases and J by 5 bases. This CDR3 has 15 residues. CDR3 in DNA: TGTGCCAGCAGCCTCGGACAGGGATCGGGGTATGGCTACACCTTC. Translated, it gives CASSLGQGSGYGYTF.

The chain combines TRBV11-1 with TRBJ2-3, with 8 bases that match TRBD1. CDR1 and CDR2 from the germline V gene are SGHAT and FQDESV (reference sequence). CDR3 length: 16 residues. Unmatched junction bases numbered 8, after V lost 5 bases and J lost 1 base. Here the CDR3 DNA reads TGTGCCAGCAGCCTAGGACAGGGAAAGGGCACAGATACGCAGTATTTT. Its translation is CASSLGQGKGTDTQYF.

This clonotype was detected only a few times. V usage is TRBV3-1 and J usage is TRBJ1-1, with D maybe TRBD1 (5 bases). The CDR3 runs 14 residues. V lost 0 bases, J lost 2 bases, and 7 bases lay in between. Germline V gene lookup returns CDR1 LGHDT and CDR2 YNNKEL (reference sequence). CDR3 DNA: TGTGCCAGCAGCCAAGATCAGGGTAACACTGAAGCTTTCTTT. Translation gives CASSQDQGNTEAFF.

This clonotype has only a few counts. V and J are TRBV4-3 and TRBJ2-1; 8 nucleotides line up with TRBD2. Germline lookup yields CDR1 LGHNA and CDR2 YSLEER. This CDR3 region has 15 residues. J gave up 6 bases and V 3 bases, and 7 bases lay outside the gene matches. The CDR3 nucleotides read TGCGCCAGCAGCCACCCCTCGGGGGGGATCAATGAGCAGTTCTTC. Translating it yields CASSHPSGGINEQFF.

The genes are TRBV6-2 or TRBV6-3 and TRBJ2-1, with 8 positions matching TRBD2. J lost 7 bases, V lost 2 bases, and 13 bases had no gene match. Per the germline V gene, CDR1 is MNHEY and CDR2 is SVGEGT. CDR3 length: 17 amino acids. DNA of the CDR3: TGTGCCAGCAGTTACGTGGTTCGGGGGGGCAGAGTGAATGAGCAGTTCTTC. Residues: CASSYVVRGGRVNEQFF.

V is TRBV4-3 and J is TRBJ2-7, with D tentatively TRBD1 (6 bases). Germline CDR1 LGHNA, CDR2 YSLEER. V lost 3 bases, J lost 2 bases, and 14 bases lay in between. The CDR3 length is 15 residues. CDR3 in amino acids: CASSQAGDLAYEQYF. The CDR3 DNA reads TGCGCCAGCAGCCAGGCAGGGGACCTTGCCTACGAGCAGTACTTC.

The J gene is TRBJ2-2, the V gene TRBV27; no definite D call. Trimming took 2 bases from V and 7 from J, leaving 8 bases between them. This CDR3 has 13 residues. CDR1 is MNHEY and CDR2 is SMNVEV in the germline V gene (reference sequence). CDR3 nucleotides: TGTGCCAGCAGTTTAAGCGCGGACGGGGAGCTGTTTTTT. Its translation: CASSLSADGELFF.

This clonotype was found a few times. This sequence joins TRBV7-8 and TRBJ2-1, with TRBD1 identical over 8 bases. CDR3 size: 17 residues. Unmatched junction bases numbered 9, after V lost 5 bases and J lost 0 bases. Germline assignment: CDR1 SGHVS and CDR2 FQNEAQ. The CDR3 coding sequence is TGTGCCAGCAGCCTTGACAGGGGCCTTATCTCCTACAATGAGCAGTTCTTC. It is translated as CASSLDRGLISYNEQFF.

This rearrangement joins TRBV7-9 to TRBJ2-1; 10 nucleotides agree with TRBD2. CDR1 and CDR2 (germline): SEHNR, FQNEAQ (reference sequence). CDR3 length: 15 amino acids. Trimming at V came to 1 base and at J to 10 bases, leaving 7 bases not matched to a gene. The CDR3 bases are TGTGCCAGCAGCTTAGTAAGCCTAGCGGGGGAGGAGCAGTTCTTC. Its protein is CASSLVSLAGEEQFF.

The chain joins TRBV6-5 to TRBJ1-1, with D hard to call. Deletions cut 0 bases from V and 11 bases from J, with 16 bases between. Germline V gene data show CDR1 as MNHEY and CDR2 as SVGAGI. This CDR3 is 14 amino acids long. The CDR3, as DNA: TGTGCCAGCAGTTACTCGGCGCCCCTTTTCGGGGCTTTCTTT. Its protein is CASSYSAPLFGAFF.

The chain employs TRBV9 and TRBJ1-6; TRBD1 is a possible D gene (5 bases). CDR1 and CDR2 (germline): SGDLS, YYNGEE. The V end was cut by 6 bases, the J end by 7 bases, with 14 bases between. This CDR3 has 14 residues. The DNA for the CDR3 is TGTGCCAGCACCCCGGGGCTGGAAAATTCACCCCTCCACTTT. Its translation: CASTPGLENSPLHF.

This clonotype was detected only a few times. The gene calls are TRBV7-2 and TRBJ2-6; D is unresolved. The CDR3 totals 16 residues. The V gene's germline CDR1 is SGHTA and CDR2 FQGNSA. Trimming left V 3 bases short and J 0 bases short, with 9 bases between. CDR3 nucleotide sequence: TGTGCCAGCAGCTTCGTAGGTGTCTCTGGGGCCAACGTCCTGACTTTC. It is translated as CASSFVGVSGANVLTF.

As DNA, the CDR3 is TGTGCTAGTGGTTTGGCGAAATCAGGGGGCTATGGCTACACCTTC. Translating it yields CASGLAKSGGYGYTF. The chain combines TRBV12-5 with TRBJ1-2; 7 bases map to TRBD1. The length of the CDR3 is 15 residues. V lost 1 base, J lost 4 bases, and 6 bases stayed unmatched. Germline-derived CDR1 and CDR2 are LGHNT and FRNRAP.